This TCR beta chain was captured in a study of T cells after somatic rescue of genetic block. V was pared by 2 bases and J by 1 base, with 12 bases between. The CDR3 sequence is 15 residues long. Germline lookup yields CDR1 SGHRS and CDR2 YFSETQ. The table came from immunoSEQ multiplex PCR; TCRdb's copy has only in-frame clones and leaves some out. The sample consists of 12,000 or so clones, 78% of them appearing once. This chain joins TRBV5-1 and TRBJ1-1; maybe TRBD1 (5 bases). Input material: peripheral blood mononuclear cells (PBMCs). This clonotype was obtained from a boy aged 5 to 17. As DNA, the CDR3 is TGCGCCAGCAGCTTAGGGGTAGCCCCGAACACTGAAGCTTTCTTT. Translation: CASSLGVAPNTEAFF. The whole variable domain, filled in from reference TRBV5-1 and TRBJ1-1, reads KAGVTQTPRYLIKTRGQQVTLSCSPISGHRSVSWYQQTPGQGLQFLFEYFSETQRNKGNFPGRFSGRQFSNSRSEMNVSTLELGDSALYLCASSLGVAPNTEAFFGQGTRLTVV.